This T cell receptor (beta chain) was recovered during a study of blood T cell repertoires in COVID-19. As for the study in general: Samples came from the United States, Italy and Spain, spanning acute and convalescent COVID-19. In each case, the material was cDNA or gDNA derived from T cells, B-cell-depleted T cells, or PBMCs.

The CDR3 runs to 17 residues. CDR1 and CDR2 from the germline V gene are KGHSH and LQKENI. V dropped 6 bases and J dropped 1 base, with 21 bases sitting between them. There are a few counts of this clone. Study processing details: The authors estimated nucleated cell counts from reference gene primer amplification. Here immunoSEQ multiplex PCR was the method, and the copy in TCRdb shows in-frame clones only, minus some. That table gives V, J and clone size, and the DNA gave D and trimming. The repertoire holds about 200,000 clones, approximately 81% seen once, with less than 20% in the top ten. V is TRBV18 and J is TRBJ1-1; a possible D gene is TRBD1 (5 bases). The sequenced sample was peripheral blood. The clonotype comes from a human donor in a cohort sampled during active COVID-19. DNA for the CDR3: TGTGCCAGCTCGCCTCCGGGGACTCCCGGGGCGAACACTGAAGCTTTCTTT. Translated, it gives CASSPPGTPGANTEAFF.